What follows are 15 T cell receptor beta chains derived from one specimen sequenced in a study of Ad26.COV2.S vaccination and SARS-CoV-2 variants. Sample treatment: 15 to 20 received Ad26.COV2.S at low or high dose, single or two shots; a few received placebo; per-sample allocation not given. Samples came from day 63 after the first vaccine or placebo injection. The method was immunoSEQ multiplex PCR; TCRdb's version includes in-frame clones alone and lacks a portion of them. This sample has 430,000 or so clones, with more than 80% found just once. The specimen comprised peripheral blood, sampled in a trial of Ad26.COV2.S vaccine versus placebo. These receptors came from a person aged 18-60 years who received the Ad26.COV2.S COVID-19 vaccine or a placebo.

The V gene is TRBV7-2, the J gene TRBJ2-1; 10 bases align to TRBD2. The ends lost 2 bases at V and 8 bases at J; junction bases unmatched: 3. Per germline, CDR1 SGHTA and CDR2 FQGNSA. CDR3 length: 14 residues. The CDR3 DNA follows: TGTGCCAGCAGCTTAAGGCTAGCGGGGGATGAGCAGTTCTTC. It translates to CASSLRLAGDEQFF.

The chain has TRBV28 and TRBJ1-3; TRBD1 might be the D (5 bases). The CDR3 loop spans 16 amino acids. Deletions cut 5 bases from V and 8 bases from J, with 22 bases between. Germline V gene sequence: CDR1 MDHEN, CDR2 SYDVKM. CDR3 protein: CASSTPSGRRRYTIYF. The CDR3 nucleotides are TGTGCCAGCAGTACCCCGTCGGGACGAAGGCGGTACACCATATATTTT.

The chain joins TRBV7-9 to TRBJ2-2; 8 bases fit TRBD2. Per the germline V gene, CDR1 is SEHNR and CDR2 is FQNEAQ (reference sequence). The CDR3 loop spans 17 amino acids. V lost 8 bases and J lost 7; bases outside the gene matches: 18. The CDR3 region has the DNA TGTGCCAGCGGCCCCGTTGGCAACCTTGGGACTAGCGGGGAGCTGTTTTTT. Its translation is CASGPVGNLGTSGELFF.

The chain carries TRBV4-1 and TRBJ2-1; TRBD2 matches 10 bases. After removal of 6 bases from V and 4 bases from J, the junction contained 6 bases not matched to a gene. CDR1 and CDR2 (germline): MGHRA, YSYEKL. The CDR3 is 15 amino acids. The CDR3 DNA reads TGCGCCAGCAGAGCTAGCGGGAGTAAGTACAATGAGCAGTTCTTC. It yields the protein CASRASGSKYNEQFF.

The chain combines TRBV9 with TRBJ2-1, with D possibly being TRBD2 (6 bases). V lost 4 bases to trimming and J lost 8 bases, with 13 bases between them. The CDR3 covers 13 residues. The V gene's germline CDR1 is SGDLS and CDR2 YYNGEE. The CDR3 coding sequence is TGTGCCAGCAGCCAACGGGACTGGGATGAGCAGTTCTTC. This translates into CASSQRDWDEQFF.

The rearrangement joins TRBV3-1 (or the pseudogene TRBV3-2) to TRBJ1-2, with 8 bases aligning to TRBD1. Germline V gene data show CDR1 as LGHDT and CDR2 as YNNKEL (reference sequence). The CDR3 consists of 14 residues. V trimming: 4 bases; J trimming: 9 bases; junction bases outside the gene matches: 10. The CDR3: CASSPPGGSYSYTF. CDR3 sequence (DNA): TGTGCCAGCAGCCCTCCAGGGGGCAGTTACAGCTACACCTTC.

The chain joins TRBV20-1 to TRBJ2-6; 12 bases match TRBD1. This CDR3 comprises 14 residues. Germline loops: CDR1 DFQATT, CDR2 SNEGSKA (reference sequence). V shed 3 bases and J 10 bases; nucleotides not matched to a gene: 4. The CDR3 DNA reads as TGCAGTGCTAGTGGGACAGGGGGCAGGAACGTCCTGACTTTC. This encodes CSASGTGGRNVLTF.

The chain has TRBV5-4 and TRBJ1-1, with a possible D match to TRBD1 (5 bases). Germline lookup yields CDR1 SGHNT and CDR2 YYREEE (reference sequence). Trimming removed 3 bases at V and 1 base at J, with 7 bases between. This CDR3 has 13 residues. The CDR3 region has the DNA TGTGCCAGCAGCTCAACAGGGAACACTGAAGCTTTCTTT. Its protein product is CASSSTGNTEAFF.

The J gene is TRBJ1-6, the V gene TRBV14, with a possible D match to TRBD1 (6 bases). Germline V gene sequence: CDR1 SGHDN, CDR2 FVKESK. The CDR3 sequence is 14 residues long. Deletions cut 3 bases from V and 9 bases from J, with 12 bases between. DNA of the CDR3: TGTGCCAGCAGCCACAGGGGTTTTGGTTCACCCCTCCACTTT. Translation gives CASSHRGFGSPLHF.

This chain links TRBV15 with TRBJ2-1; D not certain. The germline V gene encodes CDR1 LNHNV and CDR2 YYDKDF (reference sequence). CDR3 size: 14 residues. The V end lost 5 bases, the J end lost 0 bases, and 8 bases lay between the germline ends. As DNA, the CDR3 is TGTGCCACCAGCGTTAGGAGCTCCTACAATGAGCAGTTCTTC. Translating gives CATSVRSSYNEQFF.

This chain uses TRBV5-6 with TRBJ2-3, with TRBD2 matching over 8 bases. This CDR3 spans 15 amino acids. V trimming: 1 base; J trimming: 2 bases; junction bases outside the gene matches: 3. Per germline, CDR1 SGHDT and CDR2 YYEEEE. The CDR3, as DNA: TGTGCCAGCAGCTTGTATAGCGGGGTCACAGATACGCAGTATTTT. Translation: CASSLYSGVTDTQYF.

V gene TRBV6-5 combines with J gene TRBJ1-2; D might be TRBD1 (6 bases). This CDR3 has 13 amino acids. The V end was cut by 8 bases, the J end by 8 bases, with 18 bases between. Germline V gene sequence: CDR1 MNHEY, CDR2 SVGAGI. The CDR3 bases are TGTGCCAGCCACAGGACGGGGGCGCCCGGCTACACCTTC. It codes for CASHRTGAPGYTF.

The chain is built from TRBV30 and TRBJ1-1; D is unclear. Germline V gives CDR1 GTSNPN, CDR2 SVGIG (reference sequence). The CDR3 extends over 13 amino acids. The V end was cut by 0 bases, the J end by 1 base, with 6 bases between. The CDR3 DNA follows: TGTGCCTGGAGTGTGCACGGGAACACTGAAGCTTTCTTT. Translating gives CAWSVHGNTEAFF.

The gene calls are TRBV6-2 or TRBV6-3 and TRBJ2-2, with D unresolved. Between the trimmed V and J ends, which lost 3 bases and 2 bases, there was a span of 7 bases. Germline CDR1 MNHEY, CDR2 SVGEGT. The CDR3 covers 14 residues. The CDR3 bases are TGTGCCAGCAGTTATGTGAGTAACACCGGGGAGCTGTTTTTT. This gives the protein CASSYVSNTGELFF.

The chain carries TRBV5-4 and TRBJ2-3, with 8 bases aligning to TRBD1. The CDR3 is made up of 18 amino acids. The V gene end was trimmed by 0 bases and the J gene end by 3 bases; junction bases not matched to a gene: 12. CDR1 is SGHNT and CDR2 is YYREEE in the germline V gene (reference sequence). The CDR3 coding sequence is TGTGCCAGCAGCTTGGGCCCCCCAGGGGGCATGGGAACAGATACGCAGTATTTT. Translation: CASSLGPPGGMGTDTQYF.